The rows below give T cell receptor beta chains drawn from one sample of a study of T cells after yellow fever vaccination. MiXCR, run by TCRdb on the 5' RACE reads, gives a single entry per CDR3 protein. The sample shows 300,000 or so distinct CDR3 sequences, roughly 8.7% of them seen only once. Sequenced material: CD4+ T cells sorted from PBMCs, taken 5 days after the yellow fever booster vaccination. These TCRs come from a man younger than 35 who received the YFV17D yellow fever vaccine. Each CDR3 is given with its conserved first and last residue. D genes are given only for firm matches. Clone size is given for some rows only: seen once, a few or many times, or a class if the clone is expanded.

CASSTSHSTDTQYF TGCGCCAGCTCTACTAGCCACAGCACAGATACGCAGTATTTT TRBJ2-3 - - TRBV10-2
CASSYRQPPANEKLFF TGTGCCAGCAGTTACCGACAGCCCCCAGCTAATGAAAAACTGTTTTTT TRBJ1-4 - - TRBV6-5
CASSPNENYGYTF TGTGCCAGCAGTCCTAACGAGAACTATGGCTACACCTTC TRBJ1-2 - few TRBV11-2
CASSPTLVLANYGYTF TGCGCCAGCAGCCCCACCTTAGTGTTAGCTAACTATGGCTACACCTTC TRBJ1-2 - few TRBV4-3
CAGSSSPEMNTEAFF TGTGCCGGATCCTCAAGCCCAGAGATGAACACTGAAGCTTTCTTT TRBJ1-1 - - TRBV2
CASSLGQGARGKTQYF TGTGCCAGCAGCTTAGGTCAGGGGGCGCGAGGAAAGACCCAGTACTTC TRBJ2-5 TRBD1 - TRBV7-2
CASGQRGIGNTIYF TGTGCCAGCGGTCAAAGGGGGATTGGAAACACCATATATTTT TRBJ1-3 - few TRBV2
CASSQDLAGAGRTQYF TGTGCCAGCAGCCAAGACCTAGCGGGGGCCGGCCGTACGCAGTATTTT TRBJ2-3 TRBD2 few TRBV4-2
CASSLGGGANVLTF TGTGCCAGCAGCTTAGGGGGAGGGGCCAACGTCCTGACTTTC TRBJ2-6 - many TRBV7-2
CASSQAGLAGGRADTQYF TGCGCCAGCAGCCAAGCGGGACTAGCGGGGGGGCGCGCAGATACGCAGTATTTT TRBJ2-3 TRBD2 many TRBV4-1
CASTPGSSYEQYF TGTGCCAGCACCCCCGGTTCTTCCTACGAGCAGTACTTC TRBJ2-7 - many TRBV7-2
CASSLALAGGETQYF TGTGCCAGCAGCTTAGCGCTAGCGGGGGGGGAGACCCAGTACTTC TRBJ2-5 TRBD2 - TRBV7-2
CASRQRPGTGMYTGELFF TGTGCCAGCAGACAAAGACCCGGGACAGGGATGTACACCGGGGAGCTGTTTTTT TRBJ2-2 TRBD1 few TRBV3-1
CASSLGSGTFNTEAFF TGTGCCAGCAGCCTCGGGTCGGGAACCTTTAACACTGAAGCTTTCTTT TRBJ1-1 - - TRBV7-7
CATGSRDPSSYNEQFF TGTGCCACCGGCAGTAGGGACCCTAGCTCCTACAATGAGCAGTTCTTC TRBJ2-1 - many TRBV15
CASSTLLYTGELFF TGCGCCAGCAGCACCCTCCTATACACCGGGGAGCTGTTTTTT TRBJ2-2 - - TRBV5-1
CASSLAWTGASSGANVLTF TGTGCCAGCAGCTTAGCCTGGACAGGGGCTAGCTCTGGGGCCAACGTCCTGACTTTC TRBJ2-6 TRBD1 - TRBV7-2
CASSFGLAGARWADTQYF TGTGCCAGCAGCTTTGGACTAGCGGGGGCGCGATGGGCAGATACGCAGTATTTT TRBJ2-3 TRBD2 - TRBV7-2
CASSPGGDRTRFGEQYF TGTGCCAGCAGCCCTGGTGGTGACCGAACTAGGTTCGGCGAGCAGTACTTC TRBJ2-7 - - TRBV7-3
CASSGYRDVANYGYTF TGTGCCAGCAGCGGATACCGGGACGTAGCTAACTATGGCTACACCTTC TRBJ1-2 - few TRBV7-2
CASSHSSGGPGTGELFF TGTGCCAGCAGCCACTCCTCGGGGGGCCCGGGCACCGGGGAGCTGTTTTTT TRBJ2-2 - few TRBV7-6
CASSDRGYGSDTEAFF TGTGCCAGTAGTGACAGGGGTTATGGGTCCGACACTGAAGCTTTCTTT TRBJ1-1 TRBD1 - TRBV19
CSVVGQGFGKLFF TGCAGCGTTGTGGGTCAGGGGTTCGGAAAACTGTTTTTT TRBJ1-4 - - TRBV29-1
CASRFGGGAETQYF TGCGCCAGCAGGTTCGGCGGGGGTGCGGAGACCCAGTACTTC TRBJ2-5 TRBD2 few TRBV5-1
CASSDRLRAQYF TGTGCCAGCAGCGATAGACTGAGAGCTCAGTATTTT TRBJ2-3 - few TRBV7-2
CSATLLQTGRGNYGYTF TGCAGTGCTACCCTACTTCAGACAGGGCGTGGGAACTATGGCTACACCTTC TRBJ1-2 TRBD1 - TRBV20-1
CSANPGSNSPLHF TGCAGTGCGAATCCAGGGAGTAATTCACCCCTCCACTTT TRBJ1-6 - - TRBV20-1
CASSQDRGGGLWGQYF TGCGCCAGCAGCCAAGATAGGGGCGGGGGGTTGTGGGGCCAGTACTTC TRBJ2-5 TRBD2 - TRBV4-3
CASSRTDQETQYF TGCGCCAGCAGCAGGACAGACCAAGAGACCCAGTACTTC TRBJ2-5 - many TRBV5-1
CASSPGTQVGELFF TGTGCCAGCAGCCCCGGGACCCAGGTCGGGGAGCTGTTTTTT TRBJ2-2 - - TRBV6-5
CASSLSVVSGNTIYF TGTGCCAGCAGTCTTTCCGTCGTCTCTGGAAACACCATATATTTT TRBJ1-3 - few TRBV27
CASSLGDTTYNEQFF TGCGCCAGCAGCTTGGGGGACACTACCTACAATGAGCAGTTCTTC TRBJ2-1 - - TRBV5-1
CASSPPRGQPQHF TGTGCCAGCTCACCTCCCAGGGGTCAGCCCCAGCATTTT TRBJ1-5 - few TRBV18
CASSLGVRGRQENEKLFF TGTGCCAGCAGCTTAGGAGTCAGGGGACGACAAGAGAATGAAAAACTGTTTTTT TRBJ1-4 - - TRBV7-7
CSARGDRGYYEQYF TGCAGTGCTAGAGGGGACAGGGGGTACTACGAGCAGTACTTC TRBJ2-7 TRBD1 few TRBV20-1
CASSLEGQNYGYTF TGCGCCAGCAGCTTGGAGGGACAGAACTATGGCTACACCTTC TRBJ1-2 TRBD1 - TRBV5-1
CASTQESGANVLTF TGTGCCAGCACCCAAGAATCCGGGGCCAACGTCCTGACTTTC TRBJ2-6 - few TRBV2
CASSKTGSYEQYF TGTGCCAGCAGCAAGACTGGTTCCTACGAGCAGTACTTC TRBJ2-7 - - TRBV5-4
CASSLLGSYEQYF TGCGCCAGCAGCTTGCTCGGCAGCTACGAGCAGTACTTC TRBJ2-7 - many TRBV5-1